This T cell receptor (beta chain) was profiled in a study of cytomegalovirus exposure and HLA in healthy donors. General study results and limits: In the analysis, some V segments, TRBV6-2 and TRBV6-3 included, were excluded as indistinguishable. As a later analysis showed, several of the most significant clusters appeared to be linked to common viral pathogens. According to an earlier analysis, most TCR beta V segments yielded productive rearrangements about 90% or about 30% of the time.

Germline CDR1 reads MNHEY; CDR2 reads SMNVEV (reference sequence). The CDR3 loop spans 13 amino acids. The V end was cut by 8 bases, the J end by 2 bases, with 12 bases between. The PCR had 60 Vbeta and 13 Jbeta primers. Produced via immunoSEQ multiplex PCR; TCRdb's table is partial and in-frame only. The sample lists about 160,000 clones; approximately 86% were seen once. A remark on this clone: Its antigen is undetermined.

Input material: PBMCs. This receptor was obtained from a young woman in good health and CMV-seronegative. The chain couples TRBV27 to TRBJ2-5; tentatively, D is TRBD2 (6 bases). The CDR3 region has the DNA TGTGCCAGCGGAAGCCGGGGGCAAGAGACCCAGTACTTC. This gives the protein CASGSRGQETQYF.